One sample yielded the 5 T cell receptor beta chains listed below, sequenced in a study of T cell responses to AZD1222 COVID-19 vaccine (TCRdb year 2021). Library method: the immunoSEQ multiplex PCR assay. TCRdb carries this immuneACCESS record with in-frame sequences only. Its versions omit some clonotypes, under half of them owing to an unresolved V gene in the studies checked, with the rest unexplained. Present in this sample are tens of thousands of clones, about 72% of which were seen just once. Around 21% of the sample is in the top ten clones. The intended sense of this specimen's time point label: baseline before first vaccination. The sequencing here drew on peripheral blood, taken on day 0 of AZD1222 vaccination. The receptor source for this set is an adult in good health.

This chain links TRBV5-4 with TRBJ2-1; TRBD2 is a possible D gene (6 bases). Germline V gives CDR1 SGHNT, CDR2 YYREEE (reference sequence). V lost 0 bases to trimming and J lost 6 bases, with 10 bases between them. This CDR3 contains 14 residues. CDR3 in DNA: TGTGCCAGCAGCTTGGAACTAGCAGTCAATGAGCAGTTCTTC. The encoded protein is CASSLELAVNEQFF.

This clone was detected once. The genes are TRBV28 and TRBJ2-5; D possibly corresponds to TRBD2 (5 bases). Per the germline V gene, CDR1 is MDHEN and CDR2 is SYDVKM. Trimming left V 7 bases short and J 5 bases short, with 14 bases between. The CDR3 totals 13 residues. For the CDR3, the DNA is TGTGCCAGCATAAACGGCGGCGGGGAGACCCAGTACTTC. It codes for CASINGGGETQYF. Using reference TRBV28 and TRBJ2-5 for the parts outside the CDR3, the full variable domain is DVKVTQSSRYLVKRTGEKVFLECVQDMDHENMFWYRQDPGLGLRLIYFSYDVKMKEKGDIPEGYSVSREKKERFSLILESASTNQTSMYLCASINGGGETQYFGPGTRLLVL.

This clone was counted at least ten times. The junction and the germline gene differ at one end; a read error may be behind it. The chain links TRBV27 to TRBJ2-1, with TRBD2 matching over 8 bases. The CDR3 has 15 residues. CDR1 and CDR2 from the germline V gene are MNHEY and SMNVEV (reference sequence). DNA for the CDR3: TGTGCCAGCAGTTTATCCGCGGGAGGATACAGTGAGCAGTTCTTC. Its translation: CASSLSAGGYSEQFF.

This clone turned up a few times. The rearrangement uses TRBV27 and TRBJ2-5; D unclear. Trimming removed 3 bases at V and 5 bases at J, with 10 bases between. In germline, CDR1 is MNHEY, CDR2 SMNVEV (reference sequence). CDR3 length equals 13 residues. Here the CDR3 DNA reads TGTGCCAGCAGTTTTGGGCGGTGGGAGACCCAGTACTTC. Protein sequence: CASSFGRWETQYF.

This chain links TRBV5-6 with TRBJ2-1; 13 bases agree with TRBD2. The germline V gene has CDR1 SGHDT and CDR2 YYEEEE. This CDR3 spans 16 amino acids. The J segment lost 8 bases and the V segment lost 2 bases, leaving 7 bases of the junction unmatched. The CDR3: CASSLVLAGGGHEQFF. In DNA form, the CDR3 reads TGTGCCAGCAGCTTAGTACTAGCGGGAGGGGGGCATGAGCAGTTCTTC.